This T cell receptor beta chain is from a study of blood T cell repertoires in COVID-19. Study in general: Researchers got acute and convalescent COVID-19 samples from the United States, Italy and Spain.

The V gene lost 4 bases and the J gene lost 3 bases, with 13 bases spanning the gap. Looked up from germline, CDR1 is SGHRS and CDR2 is YFSETQ. CDR3 length: 15 amino acids. Original processing notes: Reference gene primer amplification gave estimated nucleated cell counts. The assay was immunoSEQ multiplex PCR, and TCRdb's table has in-frame clones only and misses some. Clone size and the V and J calls come from that table; the DNA yielded D and trimming. The data contain 200,000 to 300,000 clones, around 87% of them singletons. The V and J genes are TRBV5-1 and TRBJ1-4; D perhaps matches TRBD1 (6 bases). Sequenced material: peripheral blood. The source is an older woman with COVID-19, enrolled during active disease. The CDR3 region has the DNA TGCGCCAGCAGCATACAGGGTAGGGCTAATGAAAAACTGTTTTTT. Protein product: CASSIQGRANEKLFF.